These 13 T cell receptor beta chains share one sample of origin, sequenced in a study of cytomegalovirus exposure and HLA in healthy donors. Both 60 Vbeta primers and 13 Jbeta primers went into the PCR. The data were produced by immunoSEQ multiplex PCR, yet TCRdb's version contains in-frame clones alone and is incomplete. Its table lists around 55,000 clones. Sequences were obtained from PBMCs. The receptors derive from a man aged 50-60 years in good health and CMV-seropositive.

The chain has TRBV27 and TRBJ1-1, with TRBD1 matching over 9 bases. Germline trimming cut 3 bases from V and 5 bases from J; bases unmatched to any gene: 16. Germline lookup yields CDR1 MNHEY and CDR2 SMNVEV (reference sequence). CDR3 length equals 18 residues. DNA for the CDR3: TGTGCCAGCAGTTTTATCCAGCCGGGACAGGGAGATCTTACTGAAGCTTTCTTT. Protein: CASSFIQPGQGDLTEAFF.

J is TRBJ1-2 and V is TRBV7-9; D is ambiguous. Trimming removed 2 bases from V and 8 bases from J, with 6 bases in between. Germline V lookup: CDR1 SEHNR, CDR2 FQNEAQ (reference sequence). The CDR3 contains 11 residues. CDR3 residues: CASSLQSGYTF. CDR3 DNA: TGTGCCAGCAGCTTACAAAGCGGCTACACCTTC.

This chain's CDR3 is CASSTGGTEITDTQYF. The CDR3 region has the DNA TGTGCCAGCAGCACTGGTGGGACAGAAATAACAGATACGCAGTATTTT. The V and J genes are TRBV7-9 and TRBJ2-3, with TRBD1 identical over 7 bases. Germline CDR1 SEHNR, CDR2 FQNEAQ (reference sequence). This CDR3 contains 16 residues. The junction had 11 bases not matched to a gene; V was cut back by 5 bases and J by 3 bases.

The chain uses TRBV30 and TRBJ2-7; D possibly corresponds to TRBD1 (6 bases). The germline V and J ends were trimmed by 3 bases and 3 bases, with 9 bases remaining between them. CDR3 size: 12 residues. CDR1 and CDR2 (germline): GTSNPN, SVGIG (reference sequence). The CDR3 region has the DNA TGTGCCTGGAGCCTCAGGGGCTACGAGCAGTACTTC. It specifies CAWSLRGYEQYF.

This chain joins TRBV18 and TRBJ2-5; 7 nucleotides match TRBD1. The closer fit of TRBJ2-7 to the DNA end suggests the J call may be wrong. CDR3 size: 16 residues. Germline lookup yields CDR1 KGHSH and CDR2 LQKENI. Here the CDR3 DNA reads TGTGCCAGCTCACCACGACCGGGGACAGCCGCCTACGAGCAGTACTTC. Translation: CASSPRPGTAAYEQYF.

The rearrangement joins TRBV18 to TRBJ1-3, with D possibly matching TRBD1 (5 bases). The germline V gene encodes CDR1 KGHSH and CDR2 LQKENI. The CDR3 contains 16 residues. The V end lost 3 bases, the J end lost 0 bases, and 12 bases lay between the germline ends. CDR3 sequence: CASSPSWGLSGNTIYF. In nucleotides, the CDR3 is TGTGCCAGCTCACCCTCATGGGGACTCTCTGGAAACACCATATATTTT. The full variable domain, in which reference TRBV18 and TRBJ1-3 provide the parts outside the CDR3, is NAGVMQNPRHLVRRRGQEARLRCSPMKGHSHVYWYRQLPEEGLKFMVYLQKENIIDESGMPKERFSAEFPKEGPSILRIQQVVRGDSAAYFCASSPSWGLSGNTIYFGEGSWLTVV.

The J gene is TRBJ2-1, the V gene TRBV4-1; 11 bases are a match to TRBD2. The V segment lost 1 base and the J segment 10 bases; nucleotides outside the gene matches: 0. This CDR3 is built from 13 residues. The germline V gene encodes CDR1 MGHRA and CDR2 YSYEKL. CDR3 sequence reads: CASSQASGGEQFF. CDR3 nucleotide sequence: TGCGCCAGCAGCCAAGCTAGCGGGGGGGAGCAGTTCTTC.

The chain recombines TRBV6-6 with TRBJ2-5, with 8 positions matching TRBD1. CDR1 and CDR2 from the germline V gene are MNHNY and SVGAGI (reference sequence). There are 14 residues in the CDR3. The junction had 2 bases not matched to a gene; V was cut back by 4 bases and J by 1 base. The CDR3 nucleotides read TGTGCCAGCAGTTTAGGACAGGGCCAAGAGACCCAGTACTTC. This translates into CASSLGQGQETQYF.

The rearrangement links TRBV7-9 to TRBJ2-7; 9 bases are a match to TRBD1. With V trimmed by 4 bases and J by 5 bases, 9 bases remained unmatched. Germline CDR1 SEHNR, CDR2 FQNEAQ (reference sequence). CDR3 length: 15 residues. CDR3 loop: CASSSGQGETDEQYF. As DNA, the CDR3 is TGTGCCAGCAGCTCGGGACAGGGCGAAACCGACGAGCAGTACTTC.

The chain links TRBV6-5 to TRBJ1-4; D may be TRBD1 (5 bases). The CDR3 sequence is 14 residues long. Per germline, CDR1 MNHEY and CDR2 SVGAGI. Trimming took off 2 bases at V and 5 bases at J, with 9 bases between the two ends. The DNA for the CDR3 is TGTGCCAGCAGTTACGATGGGGGGAATGAAAAACTGTTTTTT. It encodes CASSYDGGNEKLFF.

The genes are TRBV7-3 and TRBJ2-2, with D possibly TRBD1 on 6 matching bases. With 5 bases removed from V and 2 bases from J, the gap between germline ends came to 12 bases. CDR3 length: 15 amino acids. Germline V gives CDR1 SGHTA, CDR2 FQGTGA. The CDR3 here is CASSPRDTNTGELFF. CDR3 nucleotide sequence: TGTGCCAGCAGCCCCCGGGACACCAACACCGGGGAGCTGTTTTTT.

CDR3 amino acids: CASSYGRTSHEQFF. CDR3 DNA: TGTGCCAGCAGTTACGGGCGGACTAGCCATGAGCAGTTCTTC. The chain uses TRBV6-5 and TRBJ2-1, with TRBD2 matching 8 bases. This CDR3 spans 14 amino acids. V lost 2 bases and J lost 8; bases outside the gene matches: 5. Germline CDR1 reads MNHEY; CDR2 reads SVGAGI.

This sequence joins TRBV10-3 and TRBJ2-1; possibly TRBD2 for D (5 bases). V was trimmed by 10 bases and J by 7 bases, leaving 23 bases between them. This CDR3 region has 15 residues. From germline, CDR1 is ENHRY and CDR2 SYGVKD. CDR3 loop: CATSGSALGANEQFF. The CDR3 DNA reads TGTGCCACCTCTGGTAGCGCCCTAGGAGCTAATGAGCAGTTCTTC.